These T cell receptor beta chains were read from a single sample in a study of T cell repertoires in cytomegalovirus infection. TCRdb reprocessed the reads with MiXCR, giving one entry per CDR3 protein. The repertoire has around 310,000 distinct CDR3 sequences, roughly 15% of them found once; the top ten carry 12%. Sequenced input: PBMCs. Receptor source: a human donor in good health (CMV status not recorded). Some clones in this sample may be carry-over from other donors' samples. Both conserved end residues are part of each CDR3. Fields, in order: J gene, clone size, V gene, D gene, CDR3 DNA, CDR3 protein. D genes are given only for firm matches. Clone size appears in some rows only: once, few, many, or a class for an expanded clone.

J: TRBJ1-1
size: many
V: TRBV10-3
D: .
DNA: TGTGCCATCAGTGAGTCGATAGTTCGGTCAGGAGGGGACACTGAAGCTTTCTTT
CDR3: CAISESIVRSGGDTEAFF

J: TRBJ1-4
size: .
V: TRBV19
D: .
DNA: TGTGCCAGTAGATCGGCAGGGGTAGCGGGGCGTGAAAAACTGTTTTTT
CDR3: CASRSAGVAGREKLFF

J: TRBJ2-3
size: .
V: TRBV7-3
D: .
DNA: TGTGCCAGCAGCTTTGGTCCAACGGGCACAGATACGCAGTATTTT
CDR3: CASSFGPTGTDTQYF

J: TRBJ1-4
size: .
V: TRBV27
D: .
DNA: TGTGCCAGCAGTCCTACAGGGTTTAGCGAAAAACTGTTTTTT
CDR3: CASSPTGFSEKLFF

J: TRBJ2-7
size: .
V: TRBV27
D: .
DNA: TGTGCCAGCAGTCCACAGCCGTCCTACGAGCAGTACTTC
CDR3: CASSPQPSYEQYF

J: TRBJ2-7
size: many
V: TRBV7-2
D: TRBD1
DNA: TGTGCCAGCAGCTTAACCACGGGACAGAGCTACGAGCAGTACTTC
CDR3: CASSLTTGQSYEQYF

J: TRBJ2-6
size: many
V: TRBV7-2
D: .
DNA: TGTGCCAGCAGCTTAAACCAATTGGGGTTCACTGGGGCCAACGTCCTGACTTTC
CDR3: CASSLNQLGFTGANVLTF

J: TRBJ2-3
size: few
V: TRBV6-6
D: TRBD2
DNA: TGTGCCAGCAACCCTGCGCCGGGGGGGCCTTCAGATACGCAGTATTTT
CDR3: CASNPAPGGPSDTQYF

J: TRBJ2-3
size: many
V: TRBV7-2
D: .
DNA: TGTGCCAGCAGCTCCATCGGGACGGCAAGCACAGATACGCAGTATTTT
CDR3: CASSSIGTASTDTQYF

J: TRBJ2-7
size: many
V: TRBV2
D: TRBD1
DNA: TGTGCCAGCAGCCTAACGACAGGGATCGAGCAGTACTTC
CDR3: CASSLTTGIEQYF

J: TRBJ1-6
size: few
V: TRBV28
D: .
DNA: TGTGCCAGCAGTTTATCGGCAGGGGTTGTGAGTTCACCCCTCCACTTT
CDR3: CASSLSAGVVSSPLHF

J: TRBJ2-1
size: .
V: TRBV6-2/TRBV6-3
D: TRBD1
DNA: TGTGCCAGCAGGATAAACCCGGGACAGGGGAAGATCAATGAGCAGTTCTTC
CDR3: CASRINPGQGKINEQFF

J: TRBJ2-3
size: many
V: TRBV6-1
D: TRBD2
DNA: TGTGCCAGCAGTGGCTCTAGCGGGGGGGGCACAGATACGCAGTATTTT
CDR3: CASSGSSGGGTDTQYF

J: TRBJ2-7
size: few
V: TRBV28
D: .
DNA: TGTGCCAGCAGTTTCCCGGGATTCAACGAGCAGTACTTC
CDR3: CASSFPGFNEQYF

J: TRBJ2-7
size: few
V: TRBV6-6
D: .
DNA: TGTGCCAGCAGTTACCCAATAAGAACAGGATCCGAAACGAACTCCTACGAGCAGTACTTC
CDR3: CASSYPIRTGSETNSYEQYF

J: TRBJ2-3
size: few
V: TRBV6-2/TRBV6-3
D: .
DNA: TGTGCCAGCAGTTACGGACTCCAAGAATTCACAGATACGCAGTATTTT
CDR3: CASSYGLQEFTDTQYF

J: TRBJ1-6
size: many
V: TRBV6-1
D: TRBD1
DNA: TGTGCCAGCGAAGGGACAGGGGTCCCCACTTCCTATAATTCACCCCTCCACTTT
CDR3: CASEGTGVPTSYNSPLHF

J: TRBJ2-3
size: many
V: TRBV10-3
D: .
DNA: TGTGCCATCAGTGAGGTGGGAAGTACGTATACGCAGTATTTT
CDR3: CAISEVGSTYTQYF

J: TRBJ2-2
size: .
V: TRBV11-2
D: .
DNA: TGTGCCAGCAGCCAAACCATTACCGGGGAGCTGTTTTTT
CDR3: CASSQTITGELFF

J: TRBJ2-6
size: few
V: TRBV28
D: .
DNA: TGTGCCAGCAGTTTGAGTGTGTCCGGGGCCAACGTCCTGACTTTC
CDR3: CASSLSVSGANVLTF

J: TRBJ2-2
size: .
V: TRBV27
D: TRBD2
DNA: TGTGCCAGCAGTTCCCGACTAGCGGGGGGGCTGGACACCGGGGAGCTGTTTTTT
CDR3: CASSSRLAGGLDTGELFF

J: TRBJ1-2
size: few
V: TRBV20-1
D: TRBD1
DNA: TGCAGTGCTTACCAAGGGACAGGAAGAAACTATGGCTACACCTTC
CDR3: CSAYQGTGRNYGYTF

J: TRBJ2-1
size: once
V: TRBV4-3
D: .
DNA: TGCGCCAGCAGCCGCCAACGTGGGGACAATGAGCAGTTCTTC
CDR3: CASSRQRGDNEQFF

J: TRBJ2-1
size: .
V: TRBV19
D: .
DNA: TGTGCCAGTAGTCTGTTGCGGTCCTACGCCCATGAGCAGTTCTTC
CDR3: CASSLLRSYAHEQFF

J: TRBJ2-3
size: .
V: TRBV9
D: .
DNA: TGTGCCAGCAGCTCCAACGTGGGGGCTGGGACAGATACGCAGTATTTT
CDR3: CASSSNVGAGTDTQYF

J: TRBJ2-2
size: many
V: TRBV7-2
D: .
DNA: TGTGCCAGCAGCTTAGGTTTCGGGGTTGCGAACACCGGGGAGCTGTTTTTT
CDR3: CASSLGFGVANTGELFF

J: TRBJ2-4
size: .
V: TRBV12-3/TRBV12-4
D: .
DNA: TGTGCCAGCACATGGGGCGGGGTCGGAAACATTCAGTACTTC
CDR3: CASTWGGVGNIQYF

J: TRBJ1-5
size: few
V: TRBV2
D: TRBD1
DNA: TGTGCCAGCAGCCCCGGGACAGGGATTCAGCCCCAGCATTTT
CDR3: CASSPGTGIQPQHF

J: TRBJ1-5
size: few
V: TRBV6-1
D: .
DNA: TGTGCCAGCAGTGAAACGGACAGCAGCAATCAGCCCCAGCATTTT
CDR3: CASSETDSSNQPQHF